The rows below give T cell receptor beta chains drawn from one sample of a study of blood T cell repertoires in COVID-19. Sequenced by immunoSEQ multiplex PCR; TCRdb stores in-frame clones only, minus some. The table records under 200,000 clones, 90% to 95% of them present only once. Sequences were obtained from peripheral blood. Receptor source: a man between 50 and 59 years old with acute or convalescent COVID-19. Each CDR3 is given with its conserved first and last residue. A D gene is named only where the DNA matches it firmly. Clone size is stated in some rows and not others, as once, few, many or a class when expanded.

V	size	D	J	DNA	CDR3
TRBV4-1	once	TRBD2	TRBJ2-7	TGCGCCAGCAGCCAAGCCCTGGGGGGTAGCGGGCCGTCCTACGAGCAGTACTTC	CASSQALGGSGPSYEQYF
TRBV7-9	NA	TRBD2	TRBJ2-2	TGTGCCAGCAGCTCCGGACTAGCGGGACAGAACACCGGGGAGCTGTTTTTT	CASSSGLAGQNTGELFF
TRBV10-3	NA	TRBD1	TRBJ2-7	TGTGCCATCCAAAGCGGGACAGGGGGGTACGAGCAGTACTTC	CAIQSGTGGYEQYF
TRBV3-1/TRBV3-2	NA	TRBD1	TRBJ2-4	TGTGCCAGCAGCCCCGGGACAGGGATAATAGCCAAAAACATTCAGTACTTC	CASSPGTGIIAKNIQYF
TRBV7-9	NA	NA	TRBJ1-1	TGTGCCAGCAGCTTAAACCTCGAAGGATCGAGGGCTTTCTTT	CASSLNLEGSRAFF
TRBV10-3	NA	TRBD2	TRBJ2-1	TGTGCCATCAGTGATCGTAGCGGGGTCTCCTACAATGAGCAGTTCTTC	CAISDRSGVSYNEQFF
TRBV10-3	NA	NA	TRBJ1-6	TGTGCCGCCAGGCACGGGGCAGGGGTGTATAATTCACCCCTCCACTTT	CAARHGAGVYNSPLHF
TRBV11-2	NA	NA	TRBJ2-5	TGTGCCAGCAGCTTAAACTCCGTTCAAGAGACCCAGTACTTC	CASSLNSVQETQYF
TRBV5-4	NA	TRBD1	TRBJ1-4	TGTGCCAGCAGCTCGACAGGGGCTTGGAGTGAAAAACTGTTTTTT	CASSSTGAWSEKLFF
TRBV30	NA	TRBD2	TRBJ2-5	TGTGCCTGGAGGGATCCCGGGGGGGGGCGAGAGACCCAGTACTTC	CAWRDPGGGRETQYF
TRBV3-1/TRBV3-2	NA	NA	TRBJ1-2	TGTGCCAGCAGCCAAGGCGGCAGGGGTTTAATGGGCTACACCTTC	CASSQGGRGLMGYTF
TRBV29-1	NA	NA	TRBJ1-2	TGCAGCGTTGAGCGTGCCAGCGCTAACTATGGCTACACCTTC	CSVERASANYGYTF
TRBV5-1	once	TRBD1	TRBJ2-7	TGCGCCAGCAGCAACCAGGGACAGGTAGTCAACGAGCAGTACTTC	CASSNQGQVVNEQYF
TRBV18	NA	NA	TRBJ1-4	TGTGCCAGCTCACCCGGAGGGAATCAGAATGAAAAACTGTTTTTT	CASSPGGNQNEKLFF
TRBV28	NA	NA	TRBJ1-2	TGTGCCAGCAGCCGCCGGCGGGATCACTATGGCTACACCTTC	CASSRRRDHYGYTF
TRBV19	NA	TRBD1	TRBJ1-2	TGTGCCAGTAGCTCAACAGGGGCCTATGGCTACACCTTC	CASSSTGAYGYTF
TRBV6-5	NA	NA	TRBJ1-5	TGTGCCAGCAGGCCAACAGGCAATCAGCCCCAGCATTTT	CASRPTGNQPQHF
TRBV9	NA	NA	TRBJ1-6	TGTGCCAGCAGCGCGACGGAATCTAGATCCTCACCCCTCCACTTT	CASSATESRSSPLHF
TRBV25-1	few	TRBD1	TRBJ2-1	TGTGCCAGCAGCCGGGACAGGGGGGCCCATGAGCAGTTCTTC	CASSRDRGAHEQFF
TRBV28	NA	TRBD1	TRBJ2-5	TGTGCCAGCAGTCCGGGAAGGGGGCCAAAGACCCAGTACTTC	CASSPGRGPKTQYF
TRBV3-1/TRBV3-2	NA	TRBD2	TRBJ2-7	TGTGCCAGCAGCCTTCGGAGACTAGCGGGAGTGGTCGGCGAGCAGTACTTC	CASSLRRLAGVVGEQYF
TRBV7-8	NA	NA	TRBJ1-5	TGTGCCAGCAGCCCCGGGCGGGGTAGCAATCAGCCCCAGCATTTT	CASSPGRGSNQPQHF
TRBV5-5	NA	TRBD1	TRBJ1-3	TGTGCCAGCAGCTTAGGTCCGGGACAGCGCTCTGGAAACACCATATATTTT	CASSLGPGQRSGNTIYF
TRBV7-8	NA	TRBD1	TRBJ2-3	TGTGCCAGCAGCCTTCGAGGGGGCAGCACAGATACGCAGTATTTT	CASSLRGGSTDTQYF
TRBV7-3	NA	NA	TRBJ2-1	TGTGCCAGCAGCTTATCTGCGGGAACTAATGAGCAGTTCTTC	CASSLSAGTNEQFF
TRBV29-1	NA	NA	TRBJ2-7	TGCAGCGTTAGTCGGACAGAGAGTTACGAGCAGTACTTC	CSVSRTESYEQYF
TRBV12-3/TRBV12-4	NA	NA	TRBJ2-1	TGTGCCAGCAGCAATAGCGACAATGAGCAGTTCTTC	CASSNSDNEQFF
TRBV6-1	NA	NA	TRBJ2-7	TGTGCCAGCAGTGAAGTTGGAGAGGGCGAGCAGTACTTC	CASSEVGEGEQYF
TRBV7-7	NA	TRBD2	TRBJ2-1	TGTGCTAGCTCCCCCCGGCGGGGGGGCCTTAATGAGCAGTTCTTC	CASSPRRGGLNEQFF
TRBV14	NA	NA	TRBJ1-3	TGTGCCAGCAGCGAGGGACTGCTCTTTGGAAACACCATATATTTT	CASSEGLLFGNTIYF
TRBV29-1	once	TRBD1	TRBJ1-2	TGCAGCGTTGATCTACGGGACAGAGCTAACTATGGCTACACCTTC	CSVDLRDRANYGYTF
TRBV18	once	TRBD1	TRBJ1-1	TGTGCCAGCTCCGCGGACAGGGGAGGGACTGAAGCTTTCTTT	CASSADRGGTEAFF
TRBV7-8	NA	TRBD1	TRBJ2-3	TGTGCCAGCAGCTTAGTTCCACTCGGGACAGGGGTGGATACGCAGTATTTT	CASSLVPLGTGVDTQYF
TRBV3-1/TRBV3-2	NA	NA	TRBJ2-7	TGTGCCAGCAGCCAAGAATGGCCCGAGCAGTACTTC	CASSQEWPEQYF
TRBV29-1	NA	NA	TRBJ2-4	TGCAGCGTTGAATTGAGACAGGTGAACATTCAGTACTTC	CSVELRQVNIQYF